This T cell receptor beta chain was captured by sequencing in a study of tissue T cells after allogeneic stem cell transplantation. Study results and caveats: Blood and spleen captured only part of the tissue TCR repertoire. Anatomically similar tissues had similar TCR repertoires within each patient. Few T cell clones were shared across patients, but motif clusters showed tissue-specific shared signatures.

The CDR3 loop spans 14 amino acids. V was pared by 1 base and J by 1 base, with 6 bases between. CDR1 is SGHSA and CDR2 is FRNQAP in the germline V gene. Remarks on this clone: As yet, its antigen is unknown. Each gene name is a mouse one. The read comes to an end 1 residue before the CDR3 does, leaving the germline J gene to fill in the end.

Time point described: mouse harvest day 14 after allogeneic transplant. Mouse grafts combined 10^7 T-cell-depleted bone marrow cells with 10^6 splenic CD5+ T cells. Sequencing of TCRbeta CDR3 at survey depth gave sequences and template counts. The data were produced by immunoSEQ multiplex PCR, yet TCRdb's version contains in-frame clones alone and is incomplete. The data contain about 5,000 clones, almost 40% of them seen just once; the ten biggest clones take up 24%. The receptor was derived from a female BALB/c mouse given C57BL/6 T cells with graft-versus-host disease after an allogeneic hematopoietic cell transplant. The V and J genes are TRBV16 and TRBJ2-5; perhaps TRBD1 as D (5 bases). Sequenced: gut tissue. CDR3 DNA (partial): TGTGCAAGCAGCTTAGCAGGGTACCAAGACACCCAGTAC. Translating gives CASSLAGYQDTQY. The whole CDR3 region reads CASSLAGYQDTQYF.